This paragraph reports one T cell receptor beta chain. Per the original methods: Amplification with reference gene primers provided the estimates of nucleated cell counts. Some clones are missing from TCRdb's copy, which holds only in-frame ones; the method was immunoSEQ multiplex PCR. D and trimming were read from the DNA, whereas the V and J calls and clone size are those reported in that table. The table shows tens of thousands of clones, with over 70% occurring only once. The data derive from a study of blood T cell repertoires in COVID-19. Whole-study context: The United States, Italy and Spain provided the acute and convalescent COVID-19 samples. T cells, B-cell-depleted T cells, or PBMCs supplied cDNA or gDNA.

The TCR originated in a man aged 50-59 years with acute or convalescent COVID-19. Source material: peripheral blood.

The chain's CDR3 is CAWSLGVTDTQYF. CDR3 DNA sequence: TGTGCCTGGAGTTTGGGAGTCACGGATACGCAGTATTTT. This chain links TRBV30 with TRBJ2-3; a possible D gene is TRBD2 (5 bases). The V and J ends lost 2 bases and 6 bases respectively, with 12 bases between them. The length of the CDR3 is 13 residues. CDR1 and CDR2 (germline): GTSNPN, SVGIG (reference sequence).